In this sample, the clone carrying this TCR beta chain turned up once. The conserved closing phenylalanine or tryptophan is absent in this CDR3, likely reflecting a read error. These data belong to a study of early T cells in non-severe SARS-CoV-2 infection. TCRdb independently ran MiXCR on the 5' RACE reads; one entry per CDR3 protein. In the table there are about 80,000 distinct CDR3 sequences, around 10% of which are singletons. Germline V CDR1 and CDR2: LNHDA, SQIVND (reference sequence). The CDR3 has 11 residues. V was cut by 3 bases and J by 10 bases, with 9 bases left in between. The sequence derives from an adult who was a healthcare worker with PCR-confirmed SARS-CoV-2 infection or an uninfected control (not recorded which). The rearrangement uses TRBV19 and TRBJ1-1, with unresolved D. Sequences were obtained from whole blood. The CDR3 DNA sequence: TGTGCCAGTAGTATCAACTACCGAGCTTTCTAT. Protein product: CASSINYRAFY.